The following is a TCR beta chain sequence with its context. Its target is unknown. Arm-PCR of CDR3 regions and iRepertoire HTBI primers were the basis on which TCR beta libraries were built. TCRdb ran MiXCR on the multiplex PCR reads and lists one entry per CDR3 protein. The table includes around 450,000 distinct CDR3 sequences, roughly a fifth detected once. The V gene lost 0 bases and the J gene lost 6 bases, with 6 bases spanning the gap. The CDR3 sequence is 13 residues long. The germline gives CDR1 MNHEY, CDR2 SVGEGT. These data originate in a study of regulatory T cells in long-lasting Graves disease. Time point reported: persistent/refractory GD, antithyroid drugs over 5 years with positive TRAb. PBMCs provided the RNA from which the TCR library was made. Doctors identified Graves' disease using the American Thyroid Association guidelines. General observations from the study: Comparison showed that persistent patients shared more public clonotypes (2,741) than new patients (roughly 970). Repertoires from persistent disease leaned toward TRBV28, TRBJ1-2 and TRBJ2-5. Those with persistent Graves' had less TCR diversity than newly diagnosed patients.

Sequencing was performed on peripheral blood mononuclear cells (PBMCs), taken when the disease was refractory, from a patient treated with antithyroid drugs. The clonotype comes from a female donor with Graves disease. V gene TRBV6-2 or TRBV6-3 combines with J gene TRBJ2-1; no clear D. CDR3 sequence: CASSYSISNEQFF. The CDR3 region has the DNA TGTGCCAGCAGTTACTCCATCAGCAATGAGCAGTTCTTC.